This T cell receptor beta chain was identified in a study of early T cells in non-severe SARS-CoV-2 infection. Trimming removed 3 bases from V and 0 bases from J, with 5 bases in between. This CDR3 contains 13 residues. CDR1 is SGHNT and CDR2 is YENEEA in the germline V gene. The TCR library protocol attached unique molecular identifiers to the individual cDNA molecules. TCRdb passed the 5' RACE reads through MiXCR, listing each CDR3 protein once. The sample consists of fewer than 40,000 distinct CDR3 sequences, roughly 5.7% of them appearing once. In its sample, this clonotype was seen a few times. The chain joins TRBV11-3 to TRBJ1-1; D ambiguous. The source is an adult who was a healthcare worker with PCR-confirmed SARS-CoV-2 infection or an uninfected control (not recorded which). Sample: whole blood. CDR3 in amino acids: CASSLEMNTEAFF. The CDR3 coding sequence is TGTGCCAGCAGCTTGGAGATGAACACTGAAGCTTTCTTT.